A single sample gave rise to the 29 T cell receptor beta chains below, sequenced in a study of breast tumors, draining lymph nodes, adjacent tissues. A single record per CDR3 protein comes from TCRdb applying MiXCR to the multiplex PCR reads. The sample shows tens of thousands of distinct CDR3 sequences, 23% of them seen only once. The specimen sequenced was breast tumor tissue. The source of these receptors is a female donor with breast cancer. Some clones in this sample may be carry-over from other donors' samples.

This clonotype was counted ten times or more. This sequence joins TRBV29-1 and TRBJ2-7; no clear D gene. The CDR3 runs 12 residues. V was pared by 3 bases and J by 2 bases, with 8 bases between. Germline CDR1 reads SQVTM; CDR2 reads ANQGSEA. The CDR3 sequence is CSVESDTYEQYF. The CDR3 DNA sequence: TGCAGCGTTGAGTCAGACACCTACGAGCAGTACTTC.

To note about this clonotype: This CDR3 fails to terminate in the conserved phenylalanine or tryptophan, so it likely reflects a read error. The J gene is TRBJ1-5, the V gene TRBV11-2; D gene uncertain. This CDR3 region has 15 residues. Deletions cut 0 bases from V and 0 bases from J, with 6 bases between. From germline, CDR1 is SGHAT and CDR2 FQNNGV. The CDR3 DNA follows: TGTGCCAGCAGCTTAGAATGGGATAGCAATCAGCCCCAGCATTAT. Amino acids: CASSLEWDSNQPQHY.

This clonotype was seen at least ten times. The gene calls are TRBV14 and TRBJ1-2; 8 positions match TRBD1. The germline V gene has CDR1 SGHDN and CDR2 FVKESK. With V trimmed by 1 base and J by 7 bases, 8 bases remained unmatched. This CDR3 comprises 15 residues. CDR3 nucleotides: TGTGCCAGCAGCCAAGCCGCAGGGGGCGCCGGTGGCTACACCTTC. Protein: CASSQAAGGAGGYTF.

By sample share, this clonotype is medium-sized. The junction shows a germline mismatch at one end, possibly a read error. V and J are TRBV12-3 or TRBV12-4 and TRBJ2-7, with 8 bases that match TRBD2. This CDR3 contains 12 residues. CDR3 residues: CASSFLGGGHEF. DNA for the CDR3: TGTGCCAGCAGTTTTCTGGGCGGGGGGCACGAATTC.

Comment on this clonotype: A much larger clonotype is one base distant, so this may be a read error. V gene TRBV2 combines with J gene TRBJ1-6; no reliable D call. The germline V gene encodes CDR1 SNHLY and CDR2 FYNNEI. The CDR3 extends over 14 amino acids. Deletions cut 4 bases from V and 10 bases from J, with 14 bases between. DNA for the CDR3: TGTGCCAGCAGTGCCTACATTCGCTACTCACCCCTCCACTTT. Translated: CASSAYIRYSPLHF. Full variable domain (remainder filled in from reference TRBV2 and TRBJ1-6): EPEVTQTPSHQVTQMGQEVILRCVPISNHLYFYWYRQILGQKVEFLVSFYNNEISEKSEIFDDQFSVERPDGSNFTLKIRSTKLEDSAMYFCASSAYIRYSPLHFGNGTRLTVT.

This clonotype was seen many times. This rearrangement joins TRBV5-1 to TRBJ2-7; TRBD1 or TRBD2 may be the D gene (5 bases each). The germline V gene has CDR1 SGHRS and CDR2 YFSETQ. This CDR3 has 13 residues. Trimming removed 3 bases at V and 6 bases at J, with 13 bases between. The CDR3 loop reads CASSWDAQGEQYF. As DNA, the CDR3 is TGCGCCAGCAGCTGGGACGCCCAGGGCGAGCAGTACTTC.

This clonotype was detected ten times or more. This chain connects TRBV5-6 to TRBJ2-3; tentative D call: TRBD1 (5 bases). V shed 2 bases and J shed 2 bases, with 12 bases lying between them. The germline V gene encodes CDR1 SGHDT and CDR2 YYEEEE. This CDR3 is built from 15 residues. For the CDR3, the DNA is TGTGCCAGCAGCTTCAGCGACAGAAACACAGATACGCAGTATTTT. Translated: CASSFSDRNTDTQYF.

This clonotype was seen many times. The CDR3 region has the DNA TGTGCCAGCAGTGAATTCCAGGGGCAGTTCTTC. Encoded protein: CASSEFQGQFF. V and J are TRBV25-1 and TRBJ2-1; D may be TRBD1 (5 bases). This CDR3 has 11 amino acids. V was trimmed by 1 base and J by 12 bases, leaving 7 bases between them. Per germline, CDR1 MGHDK and CDR2 SYGVNS.

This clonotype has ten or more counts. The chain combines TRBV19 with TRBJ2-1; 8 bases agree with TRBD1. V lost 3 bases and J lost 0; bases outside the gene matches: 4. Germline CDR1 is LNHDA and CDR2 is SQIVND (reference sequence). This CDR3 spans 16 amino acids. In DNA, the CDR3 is TGTGCCAGTAGTATGGGACAGGTTGGCTCCTACAATGAGCAGTTCTTC. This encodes CASSMGQVGSYNEQFF.

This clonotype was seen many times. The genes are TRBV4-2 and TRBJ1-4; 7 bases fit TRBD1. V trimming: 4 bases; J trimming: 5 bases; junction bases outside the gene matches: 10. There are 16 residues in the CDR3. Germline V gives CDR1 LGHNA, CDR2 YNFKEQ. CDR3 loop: CASSRMGAGQNEKLFF. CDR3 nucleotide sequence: TGTGCCAGCAGCCGCATGGGAGCGGGACAGAATGAAAAACTGTTTTTT.

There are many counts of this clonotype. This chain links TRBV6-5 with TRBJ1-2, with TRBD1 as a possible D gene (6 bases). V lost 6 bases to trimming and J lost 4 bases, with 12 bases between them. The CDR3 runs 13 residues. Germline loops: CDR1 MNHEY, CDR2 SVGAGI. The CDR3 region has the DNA TGTGCCAGCAGCCTACAGGGAACCTATGGCTACACCTTC. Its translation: CASSLQGTYGYTF.

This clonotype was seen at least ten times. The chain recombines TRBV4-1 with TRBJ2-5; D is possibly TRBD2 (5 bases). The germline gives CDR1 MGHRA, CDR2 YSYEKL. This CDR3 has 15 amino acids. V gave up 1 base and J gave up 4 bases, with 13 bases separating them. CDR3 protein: CASSQVALQLETQYF. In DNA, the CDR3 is TGCGCCAGCAGCCAAGTAGCGTTACAACTAGAGACCCAGTACTTC.

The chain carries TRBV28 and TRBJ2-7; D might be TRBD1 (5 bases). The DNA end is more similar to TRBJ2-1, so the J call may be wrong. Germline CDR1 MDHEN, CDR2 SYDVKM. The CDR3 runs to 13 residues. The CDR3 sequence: CASNPDSYNEQFF. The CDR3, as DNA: TGTGCCAGCAACCCAGACAGTTACAATGAGCAGTTCTTC.

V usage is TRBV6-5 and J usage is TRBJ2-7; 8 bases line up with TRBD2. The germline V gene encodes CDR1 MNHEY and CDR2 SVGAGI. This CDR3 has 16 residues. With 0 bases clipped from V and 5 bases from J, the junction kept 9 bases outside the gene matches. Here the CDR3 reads CASSYSSGTRSNEQYF. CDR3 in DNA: TGTGCCAGCAGTTACTCCTCCGGGACTAGGTCGAACGAGCAGTACTTC.

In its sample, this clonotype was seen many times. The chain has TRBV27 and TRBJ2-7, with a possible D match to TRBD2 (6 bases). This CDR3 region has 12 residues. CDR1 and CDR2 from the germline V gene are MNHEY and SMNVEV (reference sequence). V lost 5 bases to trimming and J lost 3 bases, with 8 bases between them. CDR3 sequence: CASSPGSYEQYF. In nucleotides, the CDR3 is TGTGCCAGCAGTCCCGGGAGCTACGAGCAGTACTTC.

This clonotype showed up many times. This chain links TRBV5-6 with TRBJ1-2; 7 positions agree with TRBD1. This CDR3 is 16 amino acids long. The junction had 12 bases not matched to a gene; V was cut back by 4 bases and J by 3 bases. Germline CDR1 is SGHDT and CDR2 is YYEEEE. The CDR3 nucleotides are TGTGCCAGCAGCACCCCGTACGGACAGGCAGACTATGGCTACACCTTC. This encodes CASSTPYGQADYGYTF.

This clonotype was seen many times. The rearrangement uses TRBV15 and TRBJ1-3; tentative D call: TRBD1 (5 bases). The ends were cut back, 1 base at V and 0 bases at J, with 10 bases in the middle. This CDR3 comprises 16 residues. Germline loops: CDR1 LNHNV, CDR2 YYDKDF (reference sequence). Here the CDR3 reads CATSRGDRNSGNTIYF. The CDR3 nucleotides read TGTGCCACCAGCAGAGGGGACCGCAACTCTGGAAACACCATATATTTT.

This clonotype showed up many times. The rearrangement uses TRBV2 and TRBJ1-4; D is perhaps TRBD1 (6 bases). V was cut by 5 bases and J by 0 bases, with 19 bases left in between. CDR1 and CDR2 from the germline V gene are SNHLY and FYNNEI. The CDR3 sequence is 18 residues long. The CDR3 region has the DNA TGTGCCAGCAGTCGTACAGCGCCCAGGGGCGCAACTAATGAAAAACTGTTTTTT. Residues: CASSRTAPRGATNEKLFF.

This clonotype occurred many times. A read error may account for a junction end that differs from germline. As DNA, the CDR3 is TGCAGTGCTAGATTCTCTCCTGGCAGGTTCTCCTTC. Encoded protein: CSARFSPGRFSF. The rearrangement links TRBV20-1 to TRBJ2-7; D ambiguous. This CDR3 is 12 amino acids long. CDR1 and CDR2 from the germline V gene are DFQATT and SNEGSKA (reference sequence).

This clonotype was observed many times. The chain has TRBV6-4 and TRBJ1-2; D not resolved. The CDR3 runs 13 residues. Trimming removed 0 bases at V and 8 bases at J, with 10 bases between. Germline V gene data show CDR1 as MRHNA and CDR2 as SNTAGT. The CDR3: CASSDSERGGYTF. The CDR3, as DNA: TGTGCCAGCAGTGACTCAGAGCGAGGGGGCTACACCTTC.

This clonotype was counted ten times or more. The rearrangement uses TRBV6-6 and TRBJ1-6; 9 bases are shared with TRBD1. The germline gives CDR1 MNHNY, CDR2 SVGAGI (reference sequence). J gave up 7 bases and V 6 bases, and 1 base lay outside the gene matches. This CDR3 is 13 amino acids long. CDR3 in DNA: TGTGCCAGCAGCGGGACAGGGAATTCACCCCTCCACTTT. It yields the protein CASSGTGNSPLHF.

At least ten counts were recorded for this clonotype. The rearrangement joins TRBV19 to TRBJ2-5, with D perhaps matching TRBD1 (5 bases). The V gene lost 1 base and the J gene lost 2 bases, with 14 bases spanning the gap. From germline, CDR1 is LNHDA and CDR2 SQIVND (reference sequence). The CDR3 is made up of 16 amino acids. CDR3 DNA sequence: TGTGCCAGTAGTATAGTATCCGCAGGGTTGCAAGAGACCCAGTACTTC. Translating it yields CASSIVSAGLQETQYF.

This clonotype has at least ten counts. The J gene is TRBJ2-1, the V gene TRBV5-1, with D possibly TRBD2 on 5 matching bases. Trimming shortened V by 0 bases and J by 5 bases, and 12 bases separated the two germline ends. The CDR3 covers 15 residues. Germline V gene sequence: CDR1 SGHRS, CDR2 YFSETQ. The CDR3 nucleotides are TGCGCCAGCAGCTTGGAAGTGGGAGCCGACAATGAGCAGTTCTTC. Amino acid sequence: CASSLEVGADNEQFF.

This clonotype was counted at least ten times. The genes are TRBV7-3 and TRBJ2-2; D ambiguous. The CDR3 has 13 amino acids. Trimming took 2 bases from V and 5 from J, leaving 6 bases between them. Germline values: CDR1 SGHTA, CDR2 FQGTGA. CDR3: CASSLSGTGELFF. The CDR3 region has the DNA TGTGCCAGCAGCTTATCTGGAACCGGGGAGCTGTTTTTT.

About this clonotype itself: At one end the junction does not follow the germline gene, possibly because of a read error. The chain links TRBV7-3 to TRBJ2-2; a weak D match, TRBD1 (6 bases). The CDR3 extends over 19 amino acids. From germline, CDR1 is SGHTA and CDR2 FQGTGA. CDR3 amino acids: CASSRNPIAGAGNTGELFF. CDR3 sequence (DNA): TGTGCCAGCAGCCGCAACCCCATCGCAGGGGCTGGAAACACCGGAGAGCTGTTTTTT.

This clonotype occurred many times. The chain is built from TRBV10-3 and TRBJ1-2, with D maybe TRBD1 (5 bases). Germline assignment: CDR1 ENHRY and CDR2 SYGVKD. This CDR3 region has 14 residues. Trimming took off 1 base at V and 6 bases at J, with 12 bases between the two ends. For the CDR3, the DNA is TGTGCCATCAGTGAGTTAAGGGGTCCCGATGGCTACACCTTC. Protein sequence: CAISELRGPDGYTF.

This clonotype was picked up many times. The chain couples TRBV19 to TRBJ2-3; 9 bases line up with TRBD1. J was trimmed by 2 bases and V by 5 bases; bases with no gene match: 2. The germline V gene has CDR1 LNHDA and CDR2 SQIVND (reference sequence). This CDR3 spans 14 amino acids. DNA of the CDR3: TGTGCCAGTAGTGGGACAGGGAACACAGATACGCAGTATTTT. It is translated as CASSGTGNTDTQYF.

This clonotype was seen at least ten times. CDR3 in amino acids: CSARGGQGAHEKLFF. Written as DNA, the CDR3 is TGCAGTGCTAGAGGTGGTCAGGGGGCGCATGAAAAACTGTTTTTT. The chain employs TRBV20-1 and TRBJ1-4, with 8 bases aligning to TRBD1. The germline CDR1 and CDR2 sequences are DFQATT and SNEGSKA (reference sequence). The J segment lost 6 bases and the V segment lost 1 base, leaving 7 bases of the junction unmatched. The CDR3 loop spans 15 amino acids.

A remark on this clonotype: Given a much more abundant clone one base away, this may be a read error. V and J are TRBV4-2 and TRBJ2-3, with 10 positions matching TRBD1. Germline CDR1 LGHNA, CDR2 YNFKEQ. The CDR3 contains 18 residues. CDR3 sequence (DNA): TGTGCCGGCAGCCCATCGGACAGGGGGATCGGGAGGGCAGATACGCAGTATTTT. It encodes CAGSPSDRGIGRADTQYF.